Listed below are T cell receptor beta chains from one sample, sequenced in a study of control samples from healthy donors and cancer patients. Profiling relied on immunoSEQ multiplex PCR, and the TCRdb table lists in-frame clones only, not all of them. The sample records approximately 150,000 clones, approximately 94% being singletons. The sequencing input was PBMCs. These TCRs come from a man aged 55 to 70 with colorectal cancer. Both conserved end residues are trimmed from each CDR3. A D gene is named only where the DNA matches it firmly.

length: 16
J: TRBJ1-3
D: NA
V: TRBV4-1
CDR3: ASSQNQTPRGSGNTIY

length: 10
J: TRBJ1-2
D: NA
V: TRBV18
CDR3: ASSPALDGYT

length: 16
J: TRBJ2-1
D: TRBD1
V: TRBV10-2
CDR3: ASTERWGGTGGLNEQF

length: 14
J: TRBJ2-6
D: TRBD1
V: TRBV6-6
CDR3: ASSYSRGMGANVLT

length: 13
J: TRBJ1-1
D: NA
V: TRBV9
CDR3: ASSVQGRMNTEAF

length: 14
J: TRBJ1-6
D: TRBD1
V: TRBV3-1/TRBV3-2
CDR3: ASSFGQGGFGSPLH

length: 13
J: TRBJ2-1
D: NA
V: TRBV7-8
CDR3: ASSLSPLLRNEQF

length: 14
J: TRBJ2-1
D: TRBD1
V: TRBV5-6
CDR3: ASSRKAGTGGNEQF

length: 12
J: TRBJ2-7
D: TRBD1
V: TRBV19
CDR3: ASSMQGDSYEQY

length: 15
J: TRBJ2-2
D: TRBD2
V: TRBV5-1
CDR3: ASSLGVAGAHTGELF

length: 13
J: TRBJ2-2
D: NA
V: TRBV24-1
CDR3: ATSDPAGNTGELF

length: 11
J: TRBJ1-1
D: TRBD1
V: TRBV28
CDR3: ASIGQGAGEAF

length: 13
J: TRBJ2-4
D: NA
V: TRBV7-8
CDR3: ASSLEGLARNIQY

length: 13
J: TRBJ1-4
D: NA
V: TRBV30
CDR3: AWSWGEATNEKLF

length: 14
J: TRBJ1-5
D: TRBD1
V: TRBV19
CDR3: ASSIFGTGEHQPQH

length: 13
J: TRBJ2-7
D: TRBD1
V: TRBV5-1
CDR3: ASSFLTGGNYEQY

length: 12
J: TRBJ2-1
D: NA
V: TRBV18
CDR3: ASYIASGANEQF

length: 13
J: TRBJ2-1
D: TRBD2
V: TRBV5-1
CDR3: ASSRTSQENNEQF

length: 14
J: TRBJ1-3
D: NA
V: TRBV4-2
CDR3: ASSPNPGGGRNTIY

length: 11
J: TRBJ1-5
D: NA
V: TRBV7-9
CDR3: ASSLEQGQPQH

length: 13
J: TRBJ1-5
D: TRBD1
V: TRBV19
CDR3: ASSITYRGDQPQH

length: 11
J: TRBJ2-3
D: NA
V: TRBV13
CDR3: ASSSDYSDTQY

length: 14
J: TRBJ2-5
D: TRBD1
V: TRBV9
CDR3: ASSVGGQVAQETQY